This T cell receptor beta chain is from a study of blood T cell repertoires in COVID-19. Some clones are missing from TCRdb's copy, which holds only in-frame ones; the method was immunoSEQ multiplex PCR. Here the sample spans over 300,000 clones, 80% to 90% being singletons. The CDR3 length is 16 residues. Germline V gene data show CDR1 as SGHNT and CDR2 as YYREEE (reference sequence). The ends lost 4 bases at V and 2 bases at J; junction bases unmatched: 5. Participant age was roughly 18 to 90 years, and participants resided in around 24 US areas. This receptor was identified in a man aged 25 to 40 who had recovered from COVID-19. The chain is built from TRBV5-4 and TRBJ2-3; the match to TRBD2 covers 12 bases. Sequenced material: PBMCs or T cells enriched from blood (not recorded which). For the CDR3, the DNA is TGTGCCAGCAGCAGGCCTAGCGGGGGGGCCACAGATACGCAGTATTTT. This encodes CASSRPSGGATDTQYF.